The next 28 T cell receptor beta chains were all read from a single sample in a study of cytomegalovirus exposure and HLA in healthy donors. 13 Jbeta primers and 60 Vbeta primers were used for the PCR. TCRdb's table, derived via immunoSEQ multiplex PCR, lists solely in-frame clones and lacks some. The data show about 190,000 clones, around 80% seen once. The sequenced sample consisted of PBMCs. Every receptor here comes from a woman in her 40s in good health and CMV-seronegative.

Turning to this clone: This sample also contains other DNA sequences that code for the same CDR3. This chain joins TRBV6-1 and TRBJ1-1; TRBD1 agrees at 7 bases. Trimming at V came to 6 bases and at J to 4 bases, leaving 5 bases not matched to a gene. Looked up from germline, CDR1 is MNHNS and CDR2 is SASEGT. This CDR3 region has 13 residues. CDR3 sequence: CASRRQGRTEAFF. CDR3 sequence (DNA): TGTGCCAGCAGACGACAGGGTCGCACTGAAGCTTTCTTT.

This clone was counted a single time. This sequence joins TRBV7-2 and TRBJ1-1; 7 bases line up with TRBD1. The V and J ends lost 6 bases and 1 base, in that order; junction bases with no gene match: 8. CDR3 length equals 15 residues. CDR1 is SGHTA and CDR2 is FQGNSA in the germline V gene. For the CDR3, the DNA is TGTGCCAGCAGTAGACTGGACAGGCAGAACACTGAAGCTTTCTTT. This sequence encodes CASSRLDRQNTEAFF.

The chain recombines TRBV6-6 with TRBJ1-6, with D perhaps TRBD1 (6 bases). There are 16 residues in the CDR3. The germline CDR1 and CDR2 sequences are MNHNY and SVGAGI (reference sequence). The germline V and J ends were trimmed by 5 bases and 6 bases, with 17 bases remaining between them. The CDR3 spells CASSPEQGAVNSPLHF. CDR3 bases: TGTGCCAGCAGTCCTGAACAGGGTGCGGTTAATTCACCCCTCCACTTT.

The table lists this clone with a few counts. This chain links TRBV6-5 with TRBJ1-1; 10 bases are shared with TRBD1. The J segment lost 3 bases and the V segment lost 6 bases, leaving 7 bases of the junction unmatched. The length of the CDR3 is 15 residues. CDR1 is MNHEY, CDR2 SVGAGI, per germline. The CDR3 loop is CASSRPGQGHTEAFF. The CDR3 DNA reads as TGTGCCAGCAGCCGTCCGGGACAGGGGCACACTGAAGCTTTCTTT.

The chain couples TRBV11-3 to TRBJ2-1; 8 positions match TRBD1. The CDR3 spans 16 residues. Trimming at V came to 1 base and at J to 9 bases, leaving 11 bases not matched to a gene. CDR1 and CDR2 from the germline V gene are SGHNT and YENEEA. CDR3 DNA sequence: TGTGCCAGCAGCTTAGTAGCGATGTGGACAGGGTCTGAGCAGTTCTTC. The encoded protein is CASSLVAMWTGSEQFF.

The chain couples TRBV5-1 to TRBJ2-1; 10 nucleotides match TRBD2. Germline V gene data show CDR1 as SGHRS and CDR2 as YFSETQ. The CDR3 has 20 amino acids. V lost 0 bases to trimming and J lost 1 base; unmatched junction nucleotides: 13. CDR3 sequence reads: CASSLAASGRADFSYNEQFF. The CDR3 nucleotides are TGCGCCAGCAGCTTGGCGGCTAGCGGGAGAGCGGACTTTTCCTACAATGAGCAGTTCTTC.

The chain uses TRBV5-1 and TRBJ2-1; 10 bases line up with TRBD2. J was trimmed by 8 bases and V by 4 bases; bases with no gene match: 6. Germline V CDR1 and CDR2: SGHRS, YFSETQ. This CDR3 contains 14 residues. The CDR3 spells CASSKGTSDHEQFF. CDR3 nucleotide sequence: TGCGCCAGCAGCAAAGGGACTAGCGATCATGAGCAGTTCTTC.

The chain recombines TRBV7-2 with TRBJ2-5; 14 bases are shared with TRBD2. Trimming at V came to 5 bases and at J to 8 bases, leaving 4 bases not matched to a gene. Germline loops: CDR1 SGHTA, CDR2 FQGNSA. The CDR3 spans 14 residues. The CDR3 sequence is CASSAGTSGGTQYF. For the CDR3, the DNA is TGTGCCAGCAGCGCCGGGACTAGCGGGGGCACCCAGTACTTC.

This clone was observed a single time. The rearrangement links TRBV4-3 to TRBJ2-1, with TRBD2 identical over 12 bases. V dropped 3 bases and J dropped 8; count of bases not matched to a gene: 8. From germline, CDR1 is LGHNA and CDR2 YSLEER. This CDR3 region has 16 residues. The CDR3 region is CASSHLTSGSPYEQFF. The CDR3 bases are TGCGCCAGCAGCCATCTGACTAGCGGGAGTCCCTATGAGCAGTTCTTC.

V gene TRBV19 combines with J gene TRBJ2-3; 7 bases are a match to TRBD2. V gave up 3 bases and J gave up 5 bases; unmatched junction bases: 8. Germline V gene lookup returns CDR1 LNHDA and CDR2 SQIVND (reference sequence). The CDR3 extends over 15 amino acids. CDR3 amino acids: CASSMMGREEDTQYF. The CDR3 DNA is TGTGCCAGTAGTATGATGGGGAGGGAGGAAGATACGCAGTATTTT.

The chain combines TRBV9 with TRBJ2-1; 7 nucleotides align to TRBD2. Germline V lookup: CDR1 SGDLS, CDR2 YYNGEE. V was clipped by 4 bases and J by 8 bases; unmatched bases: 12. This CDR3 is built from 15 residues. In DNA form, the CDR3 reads TGTGCCAGCAGCCTCAAGACTAGCCCAGGCGATGAGCAGTTCTTC. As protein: CASSLKTSPGDEQFF.

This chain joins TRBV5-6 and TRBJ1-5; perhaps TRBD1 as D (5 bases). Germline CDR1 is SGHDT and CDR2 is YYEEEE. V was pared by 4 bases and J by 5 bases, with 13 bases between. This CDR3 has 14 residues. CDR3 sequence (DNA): TGTGCCAGCAGCCTCGGGACTCCTGATCAGCCCCAGCATTTT. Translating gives CASSLGTPDQPQHF.

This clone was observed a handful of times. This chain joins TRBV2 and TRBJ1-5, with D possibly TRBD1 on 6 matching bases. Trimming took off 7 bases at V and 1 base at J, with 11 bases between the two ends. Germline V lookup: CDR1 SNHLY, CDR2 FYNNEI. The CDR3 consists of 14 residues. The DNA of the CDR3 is TGTGCCAGCAACCGGGGGGGCAGCAATCAGCCCCAGCATTTT. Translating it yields CASNRGGSNQPQHF.

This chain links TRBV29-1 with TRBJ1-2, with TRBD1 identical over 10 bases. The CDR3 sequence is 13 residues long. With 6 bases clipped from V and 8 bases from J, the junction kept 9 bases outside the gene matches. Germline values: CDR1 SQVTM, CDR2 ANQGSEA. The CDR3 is CSVPDRGLLGYTF. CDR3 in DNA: TGCAGCGTCCCCGACAGGGGGCTTTTAGGCTACACCTTC.

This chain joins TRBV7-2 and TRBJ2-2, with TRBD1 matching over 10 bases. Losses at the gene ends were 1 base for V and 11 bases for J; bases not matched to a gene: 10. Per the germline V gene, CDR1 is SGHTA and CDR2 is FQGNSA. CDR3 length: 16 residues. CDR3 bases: TGTGCCAGCAGCTTAGTATCGGACAGGGGGACTTCAGAGCTGTTTTTT. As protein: CASSLVSDRGTSELFF.

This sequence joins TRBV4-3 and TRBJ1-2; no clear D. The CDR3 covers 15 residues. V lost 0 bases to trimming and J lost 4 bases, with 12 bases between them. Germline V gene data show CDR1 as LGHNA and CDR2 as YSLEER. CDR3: CASSQDLGEIYGYTF. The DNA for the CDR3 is TGCGCCAGCAGCCAAGATCTAGGAGAGATCTATGGCTACACCTTC.

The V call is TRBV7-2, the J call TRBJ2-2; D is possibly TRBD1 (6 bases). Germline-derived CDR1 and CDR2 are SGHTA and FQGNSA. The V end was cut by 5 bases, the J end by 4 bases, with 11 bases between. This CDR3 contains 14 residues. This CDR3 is CASSQTGSTGELFF. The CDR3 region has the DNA TGTGCCAGCAGCCAAACAGGGAGCACCGGGGAGCTGTTTTTT.

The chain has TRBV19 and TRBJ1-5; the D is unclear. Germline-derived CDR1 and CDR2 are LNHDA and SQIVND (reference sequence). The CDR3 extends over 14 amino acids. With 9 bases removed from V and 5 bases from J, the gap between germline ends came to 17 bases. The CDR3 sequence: CASGLRPGDQPQHF. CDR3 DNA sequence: TGTGCCAGCGGACTTCGCCCGGGAGATCAGCCCCAGCATTTT. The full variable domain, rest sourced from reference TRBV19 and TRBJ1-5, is DGGITQSPKYLFRKEGQNVTLSCEQNLNHDAMYWYRQDPGQGLRLIYYSQIVNDFQKGDIAEGYSVSREKKESFPLTVTSAQKNPTAFYLCASGLRPGDQPQHFGDGTRLSIL.

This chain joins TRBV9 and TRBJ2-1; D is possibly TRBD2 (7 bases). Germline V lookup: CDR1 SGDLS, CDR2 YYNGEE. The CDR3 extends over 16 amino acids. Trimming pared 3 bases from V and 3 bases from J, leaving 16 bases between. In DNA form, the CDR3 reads TGTGCCAGCAGCGGGGTCGGGGGGCGGGGCTACAATGAGCAGTTCTTC. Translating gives CASSGVGGRGYNEQFF.

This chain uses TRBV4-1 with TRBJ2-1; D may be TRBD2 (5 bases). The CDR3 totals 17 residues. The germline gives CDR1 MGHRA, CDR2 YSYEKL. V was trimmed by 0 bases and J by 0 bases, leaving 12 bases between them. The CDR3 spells CASSQEAAGSSYNEQFF. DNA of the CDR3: TGCGCCAGCAGCCAAGAAGCGGCGGGTAGCTCCTACAATGAGCAGTTCTTC.

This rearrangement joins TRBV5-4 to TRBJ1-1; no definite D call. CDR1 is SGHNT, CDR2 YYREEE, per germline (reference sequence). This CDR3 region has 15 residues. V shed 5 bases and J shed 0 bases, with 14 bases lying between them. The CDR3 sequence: CASRVSGILNTEAFF. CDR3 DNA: TGTGCCAGCAGAGTCTCCGGGATCTTGAACACTGAAGCTTTCTTT.

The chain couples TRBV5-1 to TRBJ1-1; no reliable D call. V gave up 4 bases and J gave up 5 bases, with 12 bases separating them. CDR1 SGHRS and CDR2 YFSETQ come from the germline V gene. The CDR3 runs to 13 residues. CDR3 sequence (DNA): TGCGCCAGCAGCACCTCAGCGGGAACTGAAGCTTTCTTT. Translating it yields CASSTSAGTEAFF.

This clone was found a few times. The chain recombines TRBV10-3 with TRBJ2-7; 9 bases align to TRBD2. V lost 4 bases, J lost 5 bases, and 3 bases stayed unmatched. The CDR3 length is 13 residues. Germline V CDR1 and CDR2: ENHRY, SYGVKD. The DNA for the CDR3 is TGTGCCATCAGTGCCGGGACTAGCAACGAGCAGTACGTC. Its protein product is CAISAGTSNEQYV.

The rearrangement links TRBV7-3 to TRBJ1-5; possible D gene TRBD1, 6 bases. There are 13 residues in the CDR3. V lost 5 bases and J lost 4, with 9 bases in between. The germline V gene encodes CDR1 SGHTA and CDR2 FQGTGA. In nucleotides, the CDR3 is TGTGCCAGCAGCCCAGGGGTAAATCAGCCCCAGCATTTT. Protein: CASSPGVNQPQHF.

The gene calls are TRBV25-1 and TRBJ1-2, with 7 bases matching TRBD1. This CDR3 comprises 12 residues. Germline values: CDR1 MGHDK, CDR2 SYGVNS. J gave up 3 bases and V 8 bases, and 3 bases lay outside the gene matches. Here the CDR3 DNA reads TGTGCCAGCCTTACAGGGGACTATGGCTACACCTTC. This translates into CASLTGDYGYTF.

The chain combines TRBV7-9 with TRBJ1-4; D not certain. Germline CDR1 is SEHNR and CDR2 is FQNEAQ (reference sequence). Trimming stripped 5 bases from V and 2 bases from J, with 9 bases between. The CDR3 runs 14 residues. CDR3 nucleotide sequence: TGTGCCAGCAGCCTAAGTTCTACTAATGAAAAACTGTTTTTT. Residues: CASSLSSTNEKLFF.

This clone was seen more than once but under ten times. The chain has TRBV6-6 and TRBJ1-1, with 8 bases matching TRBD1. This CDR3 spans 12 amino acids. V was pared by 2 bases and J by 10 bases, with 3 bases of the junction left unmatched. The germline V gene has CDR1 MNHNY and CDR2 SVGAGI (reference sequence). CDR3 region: CASSYIGQGAFF. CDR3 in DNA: TGTGCCAGCAGTTACATCGGACAGGGAGCTTTCTTT.

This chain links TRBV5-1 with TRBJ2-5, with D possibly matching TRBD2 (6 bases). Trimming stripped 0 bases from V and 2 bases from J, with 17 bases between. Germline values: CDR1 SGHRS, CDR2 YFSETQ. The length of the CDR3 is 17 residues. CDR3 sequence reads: CASSLGGTAANQETQYF. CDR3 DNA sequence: TGCGCCAGCAGCTTGGGAGGGACTGCCGCCAATCAAGAGACCCAGTACTTC.